Sequencing of this T cell receptor (beta chain) was carried out in a study of healthy donors' naive CD4 and CD8 T cells. Whole-study results and caveats: Homeostatic proliferation of naive T cells was not examined as a bias source.

A linear amplification protocol produced the TCR libraries from 400 to 550 ng of total RNA. TCRdb reprocessed the reads with MiXCR, giving one entry per CDR3 protein. The sample consists of 150,000 to 200,000 distinct CDR3 sequences, about 74% of them appearing once. Naive T cells were sorted: CD4+CD8-CD45RO-CD45RA+ for CD4+, CD8+CD4-CD45RA+CD27bright for CD8+. Turning to this clonotype: Its cognate antigen is unknown.

This CDR3 has 13 residues. Germline V gives CDR1 SGHNT, CDR2 YYREEE (reference sequence). The V and J ends lost 1 base and 6 bases respectively, with 10 bases between them. V is TRBV5-4 and J is TRBJ1-1; TRBD1 might be the D (5 bases). The origin of this receptor is a pool of human donors in good health; the sample pools cells from several healthy donors. Material: naive CD4+ and CD8+ T cells sorted from blood, pooled from several donors. The DNA for the CDR3 is TGTGCCAGCAGCTTGTTTGGGGCTGCTGAAGCTTTCTTT. This sequence encodes CASSLFGAAEAFF.